This TCR beta chain came from a study of cytomegalovirus exposure and HLA in healthy donors. Whole-study results and caveats: Later analysis identified several of the most significant clusters that appeared linked to common viral pathogens. A later analysis linked a missense variant in DCLRE1C to the trimming of TCR beta V and J genes.

The PCR was carried out with 60 Vbeta primers and 13 Jbeta primers. Libraries were prepared by immunoSEQ multiplex PCR; TCRdb keeps only in-frame clonotypes and omits some of them. The sample has approximately 220,000 clones, 60% to 85% seen once; the top ten hold roughly a sixth. Points on this clone: Its antigen is unidentified.

Source material: PBMCs. The TCR comes from a man in his forties in good health and CMV-seronegative.

The CDR3 loop reads CASSEKRGEQYF. Here the CDR3 DNA reads TGTGCCAGCAGTGAAAAGAGAGGGGAGCAGTACTTC. The chain couples TRBV6-1 to TRBJ2-7, with a possible D match to TRBD2 (5 bases). CDR1 MNHNS and CDR2 SASEGT come from the germline V gene. This CDR3 comprises 12 residues. Trimming took off 2 bases at V and 7 bases at J, with 9 bases between the two ends.